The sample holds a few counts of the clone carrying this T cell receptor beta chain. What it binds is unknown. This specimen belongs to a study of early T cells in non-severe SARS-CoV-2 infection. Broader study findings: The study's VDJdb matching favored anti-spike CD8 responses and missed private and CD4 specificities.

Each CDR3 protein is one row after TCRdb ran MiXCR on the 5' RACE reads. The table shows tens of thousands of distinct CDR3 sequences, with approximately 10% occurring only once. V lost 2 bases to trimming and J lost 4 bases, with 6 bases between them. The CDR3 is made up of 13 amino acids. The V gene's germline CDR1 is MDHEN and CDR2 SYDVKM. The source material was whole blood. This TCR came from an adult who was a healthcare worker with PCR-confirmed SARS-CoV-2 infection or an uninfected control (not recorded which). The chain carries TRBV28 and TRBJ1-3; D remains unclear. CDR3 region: CASSLGWGNTIYF. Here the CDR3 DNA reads TGTGCCAGCAGTTTAGGGTGGGGAAACACCATATATTTT.